The present T cell receptor (beta chain) was sequenced within a study of OX40 agonist ivuxolimab in advanced cancers. About the study: Having had anti-PD-1, anti-PD-L1 or anti-CTLA-4 therapy before was allowed, and roughly 40% had some. Study results and caveats: Among the least clonally expanded were partial responders at 0.1-3.0 mg/kg. On average, CD8+ T cells showed a greater number of expanded clones than CD4+.

Points on this clone: Its specificity is unknown.

Profiled with immunoSEQ multiplex PCR; TCRdb holds only in-frame clones, not every one. The sample yields 15,000 to 20,000 clones, approximately 92% seen once. Autoimmune disease history or systemic immunosuppression meant exclusion. The receptor was derived from an adult with an advanced solid tumor such as melanoma, head and neck, liver or kidney cancer. The sequencing here drew on CD4+ or CD8+ T cells sorted from blood, taken in a trial of the OX40 agonist ivuxolimab.

The CDR3 sequence: CASSLGASSYGYTF. CDR3 sequence (DNA): TGTGCCAGCAGCTTAGGAGCGTCCTCCTATGGCTACACCTTC. V and J are TRBV7-9 and TRBJ1-2; D gene unclear. The CDR3 has 14 residues. Deletions cut 1 base from V and 4 bases from J, with 10 bases between. Germline CDR1 reads SEHNR; CDR2 reads FQNEAQ (reference sequence).